The 11 T cell receptor beta chains below all came from one sample that was sequenced in a study of OX40 agonist ivuxolimab in advanced cancers. The protocol was immunoSEQ multiplex PCR, while the TCRdb copy is restricted to in-frame clones and leaves out a portion. The sample consists of around 80,000 clones, roughly 91% of them appearing once. The sequenced sample was CD4+ or CD8+ T cells sorted from blood, obtained in a trial of the OX40 agonist ivuxolimab. The receptors derive from an adult with an advanced solid tumor such as melanoma, head and neck, liver or kidney cancer.

The CDR3 DNA reads as TGCGCCAGCAGTGAGTCTTGGGAGGGCGAAGCTTTCTTT. Encoded protein: CASSESWEGEAFF. The V call is TRBV10-2, the J call TRBJ1-1; D is uncertain. Per germline, CDR1 WSHSY and CDR2 SAAADI. Trimming removed 0 bases from V and 8 bases from J, with 10 bases in between. There are 13 residues in the CDR3.

The chain uses TRBV18 and TRBJ2-2; possibly TRBD1 for D (6 bases). This CDR3 spans 17 amino acids. Germline CDR1 and CDR2: KGHSH and LQKENI. Trimming left V 6 bases short and J 0 bases short, with 17 bases between. The CDR3 DNA sequence: TGTGCCAGCTCCCTTCTATCAGGGGCCACGAACACCGGGGAGCTGTTTTTT. Protein sequence: CASSLLSGATNTGELFF.

This clone was counted once. This chain connects TRBV27 to TRBJ2-2, with D unclear. The germline CDR1 and CDR2 sequences are MNHEY and SMNVEV (reference sequence). This CDR3 has 9 amino acids. The germline V and J ends were trimmed by 8 bases and 9 bases, with 4 bases remaining between them. In DNA form, the CDR3 reads TGTGCCAGCCCACGGGAGCTGTTTTTT. It specifies CASPRELFF.

The chain couples TRBV2 to TRBJ1-4; perhaps TRBD1 as D (5 bases). The CDR3 is made up of 15 amino acids. Germline CDR1 and CDR2: SNHLY and FYNNEI. Trimming took 6 bases from V and 3 from J, leaving 14 bases between them. The CDR3 spells CASSPRGAANEKLFF. DNA of the CDR3: TGTGCCAGCAGCCCGCGAGGGGCGGCTAATGAAAAACTGTTTTTT.

V and J are TRBV19 and TRBJ2-7, with TRBD1 matching over 10 bases. The ends lost 10 bases at V and 4 bases at J; junction bases unmatched: 7. Germline loops: CDR1 LNHDA, CDR2 SQIVND (reference sequence). The CDR3 covers 13 residues. In nucleotides, the CDR3 is TGTGCCACCAGGGACAGGGGAATGTACGAGCAGTACTTC. This translates into CATRDRGMYEQYF.

The CDR3 DNA is TGTGCCAGCATTTCTCGGGACGGTTCCTACGAGCAGTACTTC. This encodes CASISRDGSYEQYF. The chain carries TRBV28 and TRBJ2-7, with D perhaps given as TRBD1 or TRBD2 (5 bases each). The CDR3 length is 14 residues. Deletions cut 7 bases from V and 1 base from J, with 14 bases between. Looked up from germline, CDR1 is MDHEN and CDR2 is SYDVKM.

The V gene is TRBV11-2, the J gene TRBJ2-5, with D maybe TRBD2 (6 bases). V gave up 5 bases and J gave up 4 bases, with 11 bases separating them. CDR1 is SGHAT, CDR2 FQNNGV, per germline. The CDR3 sequence is 13 residues long. CDR3 residues: CASSAGSGETQYF. In nucleotides, the CDR3 is TGTGCCAGCAGCGCGGGGTCGGGAGAGACCCAGTACTTC.

The V call is TRBV6-1, the J call TRBJ2-2, with D hard to call. The V and J ends lost 0 bases and 4 bases respectively, with 9 bases between them. Germline loops: CDR1 MNHNS, CDR2 SASEGT. This CDR3 is 15 amino acids long. CDR3 region: CASSEAWRVTGELFF. The CDR3 region has the DNA TGTGCCAGCAGTGAAGCCTGGCGTGTCACCGGGGAGCTGTTTTTT.

The chain is built from TRBV27 and TRBJ2-3; 7 nucleotides agree with TRBD2. The CDR3 is 16 amino acids. The V segment lost 0 bases and the J segment 6 bases; nucleotides outside the gene matches: 9. In germline, CDR1 is MNHEY, CDR2 SMNVEV (reference sequence). The CDR3 DNA reads as TGTGCCAGCAGTTTATCGCCGGGACTAAGCAAGGATACGCAGTATTTT. Protein sequence: CASSLSPGLSKDTQYF.

The genes are TRBV4-3 and TRBJ2-1, with D perhaps TRBD1 or TRBD2 (5 bases each). V was cut by 0 bases and J by 8 bases, with 8 bases left in between. The CDR3 is made up of 13 amino acids. Germline V gene data show CDR1 as LGHNA and CDR2 as YSLEER. The CDR3 spells CASSQDMGDEQFF. The CDR3 DNA sequence: TGCGCCAGCAGCCAAGATATGGGGGATGAGCAGTTCTTC.

This clone has a single count. The CDR3 DNA sequence: TGTGCCAGTAGTACCTACAATGAGCAGTTCTTC. It yields the protein CASSTYNEQFF. V usage is TRBV19 and J usage is TRBJ2-1; D unclear. Germline loops: CDR1 LNHDA, CDR2 SQIVND (reference sequence). Trimming cost V 4 bases and J 2 bases, with 0 bases left between them. This CDR3 comprises 11 residues.